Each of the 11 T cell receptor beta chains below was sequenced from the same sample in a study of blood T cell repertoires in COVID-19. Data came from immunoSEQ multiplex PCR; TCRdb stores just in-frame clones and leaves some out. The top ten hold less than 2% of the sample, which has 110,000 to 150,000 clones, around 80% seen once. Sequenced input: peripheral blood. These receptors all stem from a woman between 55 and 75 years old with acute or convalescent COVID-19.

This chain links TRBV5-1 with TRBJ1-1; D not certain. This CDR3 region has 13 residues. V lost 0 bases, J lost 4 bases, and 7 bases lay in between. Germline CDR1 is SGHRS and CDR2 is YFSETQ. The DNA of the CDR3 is TGCGCCAGCAGCTTGGCAGAGGCCACTGAAGCTTTCTTT. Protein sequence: CASSLAEATEAFF.

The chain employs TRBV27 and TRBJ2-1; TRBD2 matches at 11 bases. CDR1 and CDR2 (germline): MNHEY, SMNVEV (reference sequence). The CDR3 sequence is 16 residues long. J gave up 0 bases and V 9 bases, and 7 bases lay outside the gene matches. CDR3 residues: CASTTSGIGSYNEQFF. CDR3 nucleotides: TGTGCCAGTACGACTAGCGGGATTGGCTCCTACAATGAGCAGTTCTTC.

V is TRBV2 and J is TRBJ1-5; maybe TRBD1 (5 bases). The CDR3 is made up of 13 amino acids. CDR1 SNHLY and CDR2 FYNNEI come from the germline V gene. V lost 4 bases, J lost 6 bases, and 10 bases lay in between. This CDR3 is CASSGRETQPQHF. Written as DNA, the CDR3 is TGTGCCAGCAGTGGCAGGGAAACTCAGCCCCAGCATTTT.

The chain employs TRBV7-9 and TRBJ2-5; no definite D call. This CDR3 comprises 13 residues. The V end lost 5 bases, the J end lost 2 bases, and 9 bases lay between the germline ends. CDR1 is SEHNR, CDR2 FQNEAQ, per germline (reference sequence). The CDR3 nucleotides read TGTGCCAGCAGCCACAGATCTCAAGAGACCCAGTACTTC. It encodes CASSHRSQETQYF.

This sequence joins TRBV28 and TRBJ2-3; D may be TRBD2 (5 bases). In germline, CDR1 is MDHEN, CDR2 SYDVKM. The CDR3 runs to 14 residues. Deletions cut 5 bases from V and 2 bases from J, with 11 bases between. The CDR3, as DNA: TGTGCCAGCAGTCCAGCCGGGATCACAGATACGCAGTATTTT. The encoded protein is CASSPAGITDTQYF.

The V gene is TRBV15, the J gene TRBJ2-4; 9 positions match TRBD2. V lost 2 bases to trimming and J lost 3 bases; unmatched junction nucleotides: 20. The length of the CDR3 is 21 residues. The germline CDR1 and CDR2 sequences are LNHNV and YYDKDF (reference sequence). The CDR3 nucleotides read TGTGCCACCAGCAGATCATTAGCGGGAGTGGTTTTGCAAGCACACAAAAACATTCAGTACTTC. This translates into CATSRSLAGVVLQAHKNIQYF.

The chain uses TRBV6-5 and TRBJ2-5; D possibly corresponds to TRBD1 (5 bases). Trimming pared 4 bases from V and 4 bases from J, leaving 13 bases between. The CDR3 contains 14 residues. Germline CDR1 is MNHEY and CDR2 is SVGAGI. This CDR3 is CASSSTGLGETQYF. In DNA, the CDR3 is TGTGCCAGCAGTTCCACAGGATTAGGAGAGACCCAGTACTTC.

The CDR3 region is CASSAGWGVRYQYF. In DNA, the CDR3 is TGCGCCAGCAGCGCCGGTTGGGGAGTTCGCTACCAGTACTTC. The chain links TRBV5-1 to TRBJ2-7; tentative D call: TRBD2 (5 bases). The germline gives CDR1 SGHRS, CDR2 YFSETQ. The V end lost 4 bases, the J end lost 10 bases, and 21 bases lay between the germline ends. This CDR3 comprises 14 residues.

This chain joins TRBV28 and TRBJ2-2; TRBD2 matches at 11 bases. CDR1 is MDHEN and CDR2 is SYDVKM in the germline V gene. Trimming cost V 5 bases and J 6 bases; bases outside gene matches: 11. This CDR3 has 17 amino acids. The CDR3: CASSPPPPSGRPGELFF. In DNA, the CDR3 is TGTGCCAGCAGTCCGCCTCCCCCTAGCGGGAGGCCCGGGGAGCTGTTTTTT. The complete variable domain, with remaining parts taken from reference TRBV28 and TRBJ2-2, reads DVKVTQSSRYLVKRTGEKVFLECVQDMDHENMFWYRQDPGLGLRLIYFSYDVKMKEKGDIPEGYSVSREKKERFSLILESASTNQTSMYLCASSPPPPSGRPGELFFGEGSRLTVL.

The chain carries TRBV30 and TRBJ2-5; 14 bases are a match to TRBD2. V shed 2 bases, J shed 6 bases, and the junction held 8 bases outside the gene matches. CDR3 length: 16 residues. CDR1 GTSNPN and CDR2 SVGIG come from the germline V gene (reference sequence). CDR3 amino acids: CAWSTTSGRAYQTQYF. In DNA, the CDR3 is TGTGCCTGGAGTACGACTAGCGGGAGGGCCTACCAGACCCAGTACTTC.

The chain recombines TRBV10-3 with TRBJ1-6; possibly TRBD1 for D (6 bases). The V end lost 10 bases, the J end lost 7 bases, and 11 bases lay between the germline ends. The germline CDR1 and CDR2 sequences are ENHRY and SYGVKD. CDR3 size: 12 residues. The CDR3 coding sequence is TGTGCCACCGGGACAACAAATTCACCCCTCCACTTT. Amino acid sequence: CATGTTNSPLHF.